What follows are 28 T cell receptor beta chains derived from one specimen sequenced in a study. From the 5' RACE reads, TCRdb called clonotypes with MiXCR, one entry per CDR3 protein. The table has about 62,000 distinct CDR3 sequences, 25% to 35% seen once; the top ten hold 2% to 2.5%. Sequencing input: tumor-infiltrating naive CD4+ T cells sorted from the breast tumor. Subset denoted: naive CD4+ T cells, CD4+CD45RA+CD25-. The receptors were sampled from a female donor with breast cancer.

This clonotype was seen ten or more times. The V gene is TRBV20-1, the J gene TRBJ2-2; TRBD2 might be the D (5 bases). The ends were cut back, 6 bases at V and 1 base at J, with 12 bases in the middle. The germline CDR1 and CDR2 sequences are DFQATT and SNEGSKA (reference sequence). The CDR3 is 14 amino acids. CDR3 sequence: CSAPAVMNTGELFF. CDR3 DNA: TGCAGTGCCCCAGCGGTTATGAACACCGGGGAGCTGTTTTTT.

The chain combines TRBV18 with TRBJ1-3; tentatively, D is TRBD1 (6 bases). The CDR3 contains 16 residues. Germline V gene lookup returns CDR1 KGHSH and CDR2 LQKENI. Trimming removed 5 bases from V and 2 bases from J, with 16 bases in between. CDR3 amino acids: CASSSFAGDPGNTIYF. The CDR3 coding sequence is TGTGCCAGCTCATCCTTCGCAGGGGACCCTGGAAACACCATATATTTT. The entire variable domain, with the rest obtained from reference TRBV18 and TRBJ1-3, is as follows: NAGVMQNPRHLVRRRGQEARLRCSPMKGHSHVYWYRQLPEEGLKFMVYLQKENIIDESGMPKERFSAEFPKEGPSILRIQQVVRGDSAAYFCASSSFAGDPGNTIYFGEGSWLTVV.

The genes are TRBV4-1 and TRBJ1-2; D gene unclear. Germline lookup yields CDR1 MGHRA and CDR2 YSYEKL. The V and J ends lost 1 base and 8 bases respectively, with 8 bases between them. CDR3 length equals 12 residues. CDR3 sequence (DNA): TGCGCCAGCAGCCAAGGGACGGGAGGCTACACCTTC. Translation: CASSQGTGGYTF.

This clonotype has only a few counts. The rearrangement links TRBV20-1 to TRBJ1-2; no clear D gene. Germline V gives CDR1 DFQATT, CDR2 SNEGSKA (reference sequence). V was pared by 6 bases and J by 7 bases, with 9 bases between. This CDR3 region has 10 residues. CDR3 in amino acids: CSAITVGYTF. In DNA form, the CDR3 reads TGCAGTGCCATAACAGTTGGCTACACCTTC.

By share, this clonotype ranks as medium-sized (0.01 to 0.1%). V and J are TRBV20-1 and TRBJ2-7, with TRBD2 as a possible D gene (6 bases). CDR1 is DFQATT and CDR2 is SNEGSKA in the germline V gene (reference sequence). V was trimmed by 4 bases and J by 3 bases, leaving 19 bases between them. This CDR3 is built from 15 residues. CDR3 sequence (DNA): TGCAGTGCTACCCAAGGTGGAGGGTTTAGCTACGAGCAGTACTTC. Amino acids: CSATQGGGFSYEQYF.

This rearrangement joins TRBV6-5 to TRBJ2-7; TRBD1 is a possible D gene (5 bases). V was pared by 0 bases and J by 3 bases, with 15 bases between. This CDR3 is built from 16 residues. CDR1 MNHEY and CDR2 SVGAGI come from the germline V gene. CDR3 amino acids: CASSYSMFQGHYEQYF. The CDR3 coding sequence is TGTGCCAGCAGTTACTCGATGTTCCAGGGTCACTACGAGCAGTACTTC.

This clonotype was picked up many times. This chain uses TRBV7-3 with TRBJ1-1; D not resolved. The CDR3 extends over 13 amino acids. The V end lost 4 bases, the J end lost 1 base, and 7 bases lay between the germline ends. In germline, CDR1 is SGHTA, CDR2 FQGTGA. CDR3 sequence reads: CASSSYKNTEAFF. Written as DNA, the CDR3 is TGTGCCAGCAGCTCCTACAAGAACACTGAAGCTTTCTTT.

This clonotype was counted a few times. The V call is TRBV6-1, the J call TRBJ2-7; 9 bases are shared with TRBD2. The CDR3 runs to 14 residues. Trimming took 6 bases from V and 7 from J; bases not matched to a gene: 10. Germline V gives CDR1 MNHNS, CDR2 SASEGT. The CDR3 region is CASRAAGGSREQYF. CDR3 nucleotide sequence: TGTGCCAGCAGGGCAGCGGGAGGTTCGAGAGAGCAGTACTTC.

This clonotype came up a few times. The V call is TRBV5-1, the J call TRBJ2-3, with 8 bases that match TRBD1. The CDR3 totals 14 residues. The junction had 5 bases not matched to a gene; V was cut back by 5 bases and J by 3 bases. Germline-derived CDR1 and CDR2 are SGHRS and YFSETQ. CDR3 protein: CASRWTGLTDTQYF. The CDR3 DNA reads as TGCGCCAGCAGATGGACAGGGCTAACAGATACGCAGTATTTT.

This clonotype was detected only a few times. The chain recombines TRBV2 with TRBJ1-1; possible D gene TRBD1, 6 bases. CDR1 and CDR2 from the germline V gene are SNHLY and FYNNEI. V was shortened by 4 bases and J by 1 base, with 7 bases between the two germline ends. The CDR3 runs 13 residues. The chain's CDR3 is CASSVQGNTEAFF. DNA of the CDR3: TGTGCCAGCAGTGTACAGGGGAACACTGAAGCTTTCTTT.

The chain combines TRBV20-1 with TRBJ1-1, with TRBD1 matching over 7 bases. The CDR3 sequence is 12 residues long. The V gene end was trimmed by 3 bases and the J gene end by 4 bases; junction bases not matched to a gene: 2. Germline V gene data show CDR1 as DFQATT and CDR2 as SNEGSKA (reference sequence). The CDR3: CSASYRGTEAFF. In DNA form, the CDR3 reads TGCAGTGCTAGCTACAGGGGCACTGAAGCTTTCTTT.

This rearrangement joins TRBV5-1 to TRBJ2-7, with TRBD1 identical over 12 bases. Germline values: CDR1 SGHRS, CDR2 YFSETQ. The length of the CDR3 is 14 residues. After removal of 3 bases from V and 5 bases from J, the junction contained 3 bases not matched to a gene. CDR3 in DNA: TGCGCCAGCAGCTCAGGGGACAGGGGGCACGAGCAGTACTTC. This sequence encodes CASSSGDRGHEQYF.

CDR3 DNA sequence: TGCGCCAGCAGCCAGGACAGAGAAGCCTACGAGCAGTACTTC. Its protein product is CASSQDREAYEQYF. The chain is built from TRBV5-1 and TRBJ2-7, with a weak D call TRBD1 (6 bases). Trimming left V 4 bases short and J 2 bases short, with 13 bases between. The germline CDR1 and CDR2 sequences are SGHRS and YFSETQ. The CDR3 extends over 14 amino acids.

There are a few counts of this clonotype. The CDR3 DNA reads TGCGCCAGCAGCCCCTGGATGAGCATGAACACTGAAGCTTTCTTT. As protein: CASSPWMSMNTEAFF. This chain uses TRBV5-1 with TRBJ1-1; no firm D call. This CDR3 is 15 amino acids long. Trimming took off 4 bases at V and 0 bases at J, with 13 bases between the two ends. The germline V gene encodes CDR1 SGHRS and CDR2 YFSETQ.

The chain uses TRBV7-2 and TRBJ2-6; 7 positions agree with TRBD1. The CDR3 runs 15 residues. Trimming removed 5 bases from V and 1 base from J; junction bases left unmatched: 2. Germline CDR1 reads SGHTA; CDR2 reads FQGNSA. The CDR3 DNA sequence: TGTGCCAGCAGCAACAGGGGTTCTGGGGCCAACGTCCTGACTTTC. This gives the protein CASSNRGSGANVLTF.

This clonotype qualifies as medium-sized (0.01 to 0.1%). This chain uses TRBV7-2 with TRBJ2-5, with 13 nucleotides matching TRBD2. Germline CDR1 reads SGHTA; CDR2 reads FQGNSA. The CDR3 contains 13 residues. V was pared by 5 bases and J by 8 bases, with 2 bases of the junction left unmatched. In nucleotides, the CDR3 is TGTGCCAGCAGCGCGGGACTAGCGGGAACCCAGTACTTC. Its translation is CASSAGLAGTQYF.

This clonotype was counted ten times or more. The CDR3 DNA is TGTGCCAGCAGTAGGGGGGCTCTTGAAGGAGCTTTCTTT. Protein sequence: CASSRGALEGAFF. The rearrangement links TRBV7-9 to TRBJ1-1; D is perhaps TRBD1 (6 bases). The CDR3 loop spans 13 amino acids. Germline CDR1 reads SEHNR; CDR2 reads FQNEAQ (reference sequence). Trimming took off 6 bases at V and 10 bases at J, with 18 bases between the two ends.

This chain links TRBV6-1 with TRBJ1-1; 9 bases fit TRBD1. Trimming at V came to 11 bases and at J to 0 bases, leaving 4 bases not matched to a gene. Germline V gene lookup returns CDR1 MNHNS and CDR2 SASEGT. The CDR3 is 13 amino acids. DNA of the CDR3: TGTGCCGGGGGACAGGGCTTGAACACTGAAGCTTTCTTT. Encoded protein: CAGGQGLNTEAFF.

This clonotype was seen a few times. This clone may be a read error of a much larger clone one base away. This chain links TRBV30 with TRBJ1-2; possible D gene TRBD1, 5 bases. The CDR3 has 13 amino acids. The germline V gene has CDR1 GTSNPN and CDR2 SVGIG (reference sequence). For the CDR3, the DNA is TGTGCCTGGAGTGTACAGGTTAACTGTGGCTACACCTTC. Its protein product is CAWSVQVNCGYTF.

The chain joins TRBV20-1 to TRBJ1-5, with no clear D. Germline V gene data show CDR1 as DFQATT and CDR2 as SNEGSKA (reference sequence). Deletions cut 8 bases from V and 1 base from J, with 18 bases between. The CDR3 is made up of 15 amino acids. The CDR3 DNA reads TGCAGTACAACCCGGCAGGTCCGAAGCAATCAGCCCCAGCATTTT. Protein: CSTTRQVRSNQPQHF.

This chain links TRBV5-1 with TRBJ2-3; either TRBD1 or TRBD2 may fit D (5 bases each). Germline CDR1 reads SGHRS; CDR2 reads YFSETQ. This CDR3 spans 20 amino acids. With 3 bases removed from V and 0 bases from J, the gap between germline ends came to 26 bases. Here the CDR3 DNA reads TGCGCCAGCAGCTATGGCGAGGGGTTCGGAGCCCAAGCTAGCACAGATACGCAGTATTTT. It yields the protein CASSYGEGFGAQASTDTQYF.

This clonotype was recorded a few times. The CDR3 sequence is CAISRGNTEAFF. CDR3 nucleotide sequence: TGTGCCATCAGTCGCGGTAACACTGAAGCTTTCTTT. This rearrangement joins TRBV10-3 to TRBJ1-1; D remains unclear. Germline V gives CDR1 ENHRY, CDR2 SYGVKD. Trimming shortened V by 5 bases and J by 2 bases, and 6 bases separated the two germline ends. This CDR3 is built from 12 residues.

The sample holds many counts of this clonotype. The V and J genes are TRBV5-1 and TRBJ2-1; tentatively, D is TRBD1 or TRBD2 (5 bases each). The V gene's germline CDR1 is SGHRS and CDR2 YFSETQ. The V gene lost 4 bases and the J gene lost 0 bases, with 14 bases spanning the gap. This CDR3 spans 16 amino acids. This CDR3 is CASSRDPRSSYNEQFF. The CDR3 bases are TGCGCCAGCAGCCGGGACCCCCGCAGCTCCTACAATGAGCAGTTCTTC.

The CDR3 coding sequence is TGTGCCAGCAGCCGAGATAGACGCAATGAGCAGTTCTTC. The encoded protein is CASSRDRRNEQFF. V usage is TRBV3-1 and J usage is TRBJ2-1; D is undetermined. This CDR3 spans 13 amino acids. V was trimmed by 4 bases and J by 6 bases, leaving 10 bases between them. Germline loops: CDR1 LGHDT, CDR2 YNNKEL (reference sequence).

The table lists this clonotype with a count of one. The chain joins TRBV7-2 to TRBJ1-1, with D perhaps matching TRBD1 (5 bases). Germline values: CDR1 SGHTA, CDR2 FQGNSA. V lost 5 bases and J lost 5, with 15 bases in between. The CDR3 contains 14 residues. The CDR3 here is CASSQRGEWTEAFF. The CDR3 region has the DNA TGTGCCAGCAGCCAGAGGGGCGAATGGACTGAAGCTTTCTTT.

About this clonotype: A read error may produce the germline difference seen at one junction end. The chain recombines TRBV7-9 with TRBJ1-2; perhaps TRBD1 as D (6 bases). Germline-derived CDR1 and CDR2 are SEHNR and FQNEAQ (reference sequence). The CDR3 is 14 amino acids. The CDR3 bases are TGTACCAGCAGCTTAGACCAGGACAGCTATGGCTACACCTTC. As protein: CTSSLDQDSYGYTF.

This clonotype was observed at least ten times. The V call is TRBV20-1, the J call TRBJ1-5, with a weak D call TRBD1 (6 bases). Germline loops: CDR1 DFQATT, CDR2 SNEGSKA (reference sequence). The CDR3 is made up of 16 amino acids. V was trimmed by 0 bases and J by 4 bases, leaving 16 bases between them. The chain's CDR3 is CSARDLGGGSNQPQHF. The CDR3 DNA reads TGCAGTGCTAGAGATTTGGGGGGCGGGTCTAATCAGCCCCAGCATTTT.

The V call is TRBV6-2 or TRBV6-3, the J call TRBJ2-2; a weak D match, TRBD2 (6 bases). V lost 6 bases to trimming and J lost 1 base, with 24 bases between them. Looked up from germline, CDR1 is MNHEY and CDR2 is SVGEGT. The CDR3 spans 19 residues. CDR3 coding DNA: TGTGCCAGCAGCCCCGTGAGACGGGGGTTTTTTCTGAACACCGGGGAGCTGTTTTTT. Its protein product is CASSPVRRGFFLNTGELFF.